Each of the 32 T cell receptor beta chains below was sequenced from the same sample in a study of tissue T cells after allogeneic stem cell transplantation. Method: immunoSEQ multiplex PCR; TCRdb's copy keeps in-frame clones and lacks some. This table has 3,400 or so clones, roughly 50% appearing once. Described time point: mouse harvest day 14 after allogeneic transplant. The graft held 10^6 splenic CD5+ T cells and 10^7 T-cell-depleted bone marrow cells. The sequencing input was gut tissue. The receptor set was obtained from a female BALB/c mouse given C57BL/6 T cells with graft-versus-host disease after an allogeneic hematopoietic cell transplant.

Concerning this clone: Gene names and germline match the mouse. The read gets to within 1 residue of the CDR3 end, and the germline J gene fills in the rest. The chain links TRBV13-1 to TRBJ2-3, with TRBD2 as a possible D gene (7 bases). The CDR3 totals 14 residues. Germline V lookup: CDR1 NSHNY, CDR2 SYGAGN. The V end was cut by 3 bases, the J end by 2 bases, with 10 bases between. CDR3 amino acids: CASSGGGLAETLYF. The sequenced part of the CDR3 DNA is TGTGCCAGCAGTGGCGGGGGGCTTGCAGAAACGCTGTAT.

Remarks on this clone: Mouse names are used for the genes. The read is 1 residue too short to cover the CDR3 end, so that end is filled in from the germline J gene. The genes are TRBV19 and TRBJ1-1, with 7 bases identical to TRBD1. With 2 bases clipped from V and 7 bases from J, the junction kept 2 bases outside the gene matches. CDR3 size: 12 residues. From germline, CDR1 is FNHDT and CDR2 SITEND (reference sequence). This CDR3 is CASSMGDREVFF. The part of the CDR3 DNA that was read is TGTGCCAGCAGTATGGGGGACAGAGAAGTCTTC.

This clone has a handful of counts. Mouse gene names apply. The CDR3 goes on 1 residue after the read ends, and that part is filled in from the germline J gene. The rearrangement joins TRBV26 to TRBJ1-3, with unresolved D. There are 14 residues in the CDR3. V dropped 2 bases and J dropped 0 bases, with 5 bases sitting between them. Germline CDR1 and CDR2: KGHPV and FQNQEV (reference sequence). CDR3 in amino acids: CASSLQSSGNTLYF. The sequenced CDR3 bases are TGTGCCAGCAGTCTGCAGAGTTCTGGAAATACGCTCTAT.

Concerning this clone itself: The gene symbols are mouse symbols. The CDR3 end is not reached by the read, which stops 1 residue before it; the germline J gene fills it in. This rearrangement joins TRBV26 to TRBJ1-4; perhaps TRBD1 as D (5 bases). Germline assignment: CDR1 KGHPV and CDR2 FQNQEV (reference sequence). V lost 0 bases, J lost 4 bases, and 9 bases lay in between. The CDR3 totals 15 residues. CDR3: CASSLSHRYNERLFF. Incomplete CDR3 DNA: TGTGCCAGCAGTCTGTCTCACAGGTACAACGAAAGATTATTT.

Turning to this clone: This likely reflects a read error, since a far larger clone is one base away. Genes and germline come from the mouse. CDR3 residues: CPSSIGGYEQYF. Partial CDR3 DNA: TGTCCCAGCAGTATTGGTGGCTATGAACAGTAC. This sequence joins TRBV19 and TRBJ2-7, with D uncertain. The read ends 1 residue early relative to the CDR3; the germline J gene fills the gap. Germline V CDR1 and CDR2: FNHDT, SITEND (reference sequence). The CDR3 covers 12 residues.

With respect to this clone: The gene names here belong to mouse. The read stops 1 residue short of the end of the CDR3; the missing end is completed from the germline J gene. The gene calls are TRBV31 and TRBJ1-4; D remains unclear. This CDR3 spans 12 amino acids. V lost 3 bases to trimming and J lost 1 base, with 3 bases between them. Germline V gene sequence: CDR1 GKSSPN, CDR2 SITVG. Incomplete CDR3 DNA: TGTGCCTGGAGGGGTTCCAACGAAAGATTATTT. Encoded protein: CAWRGSNERLF. The whole CDR3 protein is CAWRGSNERLFF.

In the case of this clone: Any gene name here is a mouse gene name. The CDR3 end lies 1 residue beyond the end of the read and is filled in from the germline J gene. The chain joins TRBV4 to TRBJ2-3; tentatively, D is TRBD2 (6 bases). Germline V CDR1 and CDR2: LGHDT, YNNKQL (reference sequence). Trimming stripped 4 bases from V and 0 bases from J, with 11 bases between. The CDR3 length is 15 residues. The sequenced part of the CDR3 DNA is TGTGCCAGCAGCTCTCTGGGGTCTAGTGCAGAAACGCTGTAT. Amino acids: CASSSLGSSAETLY. The full CDR3 reads CASSSLGSSAETLYF. Full variable domain (remainder filled in from reference TRBV4 and TRBJ2-3): ETAVFQTPNYHVTQVGNEVSFNCKQTLGHDTMYWYKQDSKKLLKIMFSYNNKQLIVNETVPRRFSPQSSDKAHLNLRIKSVEPEDSAVYLCASSSLGSSAETLYFGSGTRLTVL.

This clone came up once. Each gene name is a mouse one. The read comes to an end 1 residue before the CDR3 does, leaving the germline J gene to fill in the end. The chain combines TRBV12-1 with TRBJ2-5; TRBD1 is a possible D gene (6 bases). The CDR3 loop spans 14 amino acids. Trimming stripped 2 bases from V and 1 base from J, with 9 bases between. Germline values: CDR1 SGHSN, CDR2 HYEKVE. The CDR3 bases that were read are TGTGCCAGCTCTCCGACAGGAGACCAAGACACCCAGTAC. Amino acids: CASSPTGDQDTQY. The whole CDR3 sequence reads CASSPTGDQDTQYF.

This clone is classed as medium-sized. Mouse gene names apply. The CDR3 end falls 1 residue outside the read, so it is completed with the germline J gene. The gene calls are TRBV12-1 and TRBJ2-7; 7 positions match TRBD2. V dropped 2 bases and J dropped 4; count of bases not matched to a gene: 1. Germline values: CDR1 SGHSN, CDR2 HYEKVE. The CDR3 runs to 12 residues. This CDR3 is CASSRWGYEQYF. Partial CDR3 DNA: TGTGCCAGCTCTCGCTGGGGGTATGAACAGTAC.

This clone was recorded a few times. The junction and the germline gene differ at one end; a read error may be behind it. These gene names are mouse names. The CDR3 extends 1 residue past the end of the read, so its final part is completed from the germline J gene. Other nucleotide sequences in the sample specify the same CDR3. This chain links TRBV29 with TRBJ1-2; tentatively, D is TRBD1 (6 bases). Germline assignment: CDR1 MSHET and CDR2 SYDVDS. CDR3 length equals 14 residues. CDR3 DNA, as far as it was read: TGCGCTAGCAGTTTGTGGGGGCGGCACTCCGACTACACC. Its translation: CASSLWGRHSDYT. The whole CDR3 reads CASSLWGRHSDYTF.

About this clone: Genes here carry mouse names. The CDR3 region is CSSSQRGNERLFF. CDR3 DNA (partial): TGCTCCAGCAGTCAACGAGGGAACGAAAGATTATTT. This chain joins TRBV23 and TRBJ1-4; no check of the table's D call, TRBD1, against the DNA was made. Read sequence stops 1 residue before the CDR3 end, and the germline J gene provides the missing end. The CDR3 length is 13 residues. CDR1 and CDR2 (germline): KGHTA, FQNQQP.

In this sample, this clone is large. Genes here carry mouse names. With the read ending 1 residue before the CDR3 end, the germline J gene is used to fill in that end. This chain links TRBV13-1 with TRBJ2-1; 12 bases map to TRBD1. The V gene's germline CDR1 is NSHNY and CDR2 SYGAGN. The length of the CDR3 is 16 residues. V lost 3 bases, J lost 2 bases, and 3 bases stayed unmatched. Partial CDR3 DNA: TGTGCCAGCAGTGTCGGGACAGGGGGCGACTATGCTGAGCAGTTC. It translates to CASSVGTGGDYAEQF. The whole CDR3 region reads CASSVGTGGDYAEQFF.

This clone has just a few counts. Gene and germline names: mouse. The read comes to an end 1 residue before the CDR3 does, leaving the germline J gene to fill in the end. The V call is TRBV16, the J call TRBJ1-1; tentatively, D is TRBD1 (5 bases). Between the trimmed V and J ends, which lost 3 bases and 5 bases, there was a span of 7 bases. Per the germline V gene, CDR1 is SGHSA and CDR2 is FRNQAP. The CDR3 extends over 12 amino acids. This chain's CDR3 is CASSLSGTEVFF. The sequenced CDR3 bases are TGTGCAAGCAGCTTGTCAGGGACAGAAGTCTTC. Full variable domain (rest looked up from reference TRBV16 and TRBJ1-1): NAGVIQTPRHKVTGKGQEATLWCEPISGHSAVFWYRQTIVQGLEFLTYFRNQAPIDDSGMPKERFSAQMPNQSHSTLKIQSTQPQDSAVYLCASSLSGTEVFFGKGTRLTVV.

The table lists this clone with a few counts. Gene names and germline match the mouse. The observed sequence ends 1 residue before the CDR3 terminus, with the missing tail filled in from the germline J gene. The V call is TRBV26, the J call TRBJ2-4; TRBD1 matches 10 bases. The germline CDR1 and CDR2 sequences are KGHPV and FQNQEV (reference sequence). CDR3 length: 14 amino acids. V was pared by 6 bases and J by 7 bases, with 7 bases of the junction left unmatched. The DNA read from the CDR3 is TGTGCCAGCAGCCCCGGGACAGGGGTGTACACCTTGTAC. Translated, it gives CASSPGTGVYTLY. The entire CDR3 reads CASSPGTGVYTLYF.

Comments on this clone: Any gene name here is a mouse gene name. The chain's CDR3 is CSSREAETLYF. The DNA read from the CDR3 is TGTAGTTCTAGAGAGGCAGAAACGCTGTAT. The chain carries TRBV30 and TRBJ2-3, with no clear D. The read comes to an end 1 residue before the CDR3 does, leaving the germline J gene to fill in the end. Looked up from germline, CDR1 is SQVVS and CDR2 is ANEGSEA. V lost 0 bases, J lost 3 bases, and 1 base lay in between. The CDR3 loop spans 11 amino acids.

This clone was recorded a few times. The genes and germline here are from mouse. The CDR3 end is not reached by the read, which stops 1 residue before it; the germline J gene fills it in. The chain employs TRBV13-3 and TRBJ2-7, with TRBD1 matching over 7 bases. The germline V gene has CDR1 NNHDY and CDR2 SYVADS. V lost 0 bases to trimming and J lost 6 bases; unmatched junction nucleotides: 3. The CDR3 spans 13 residues. The CDR3: CASSDADRAEQYF. The CDR3 DNA, read in part, is TGTGCCAGCAGTGATGCAGACAGGGCTGAACAGTAC.

With regard to this clone: Germline and genes: mouse. The read ends 1 residue before the CDR3 terminus; that terminus is restored from the germline J gene. The chain has TRBV26 and TRBJ2-5; D gene ambiguous. CDR1 is KGHPV and CDR2 is FQNQEV in the germline V gene (reference sequence). The CDR3 runs 14 residues. V lost 1 base and J lost 0, with 5 bases in between. CDR3 bases read: TGTGCCAGCAGTCTGTTAAATAACCAAGACACCCAGTAC. It yields the protein CASSLLNNQDTQY. The CDR3 reads in full as CASSLLNNQDTQYF.

A note on this clone: The gene names here belong to mouse. The CDR3 end lies 1 residue beyond the end of the read and is filled in from the germline J gene. The V gene is TRBV26, the J gene TRBJ1-1, with D uncertain. CDR1 is KGHPV, CDR2 FQNQEV, per germline (reference sequence). The CDR3 is 14 residues long. Trimming stripped 2 bases from V and 0 bases from J, with 7 bases between. The chain's CDR3 is CASSLHNANTEVFF. Partial CDR3 DNA: TGTGCCAGCAGTCTGCACAATGCAAACACAGAAGTCTTC.

In the case of this clone: The gene symbols are mouse symbols. The CDR3 is cut off 1 residue early in the read; its end comes from the germline J gene. This rearrangement joins TRBV3 to TRBJ2-4; D remains unclear. CDR3 length: 14 residues. Per germline, CDR1 SNHLY and CDR2 FYNGKV (reference sequence). Trimming took 3 bases from V and 0 from J, leaving 7 bases between them. CDR3 amino acids: CASSFQGSQNTLYF. The covered CDR3 bases are TGTGCCAGCAGCTTTCAAGGCAGTCAAAACACCTTGTAC.

Turning to this clone: Any gene name here is a mouse gene name. The read terminates 1 residue ahead of where the CDR3 ends, so the germline J gene completes it. The V gene is TRBV3, the J gene TRBJ2-5; TRBD1 agrees at 7 bases. The V gene's germline CDR1 is SNHLY and CDR2 FYNGKV (reference sequence). The length of the CDR3 is 13 residues. Germline trimming cut 5 bases from V and 7 bases from J; bases unmatched to any gene: 6. CDR3 bases read: TGTGCCAGCAGCCCACAGGGGTCGCACACCCAGTAC. It encodes CASSPQGSHTQY. The full CDR3 sequence reads CASSPQGSHTQYF.

There are a few counts of this clone. The listed genes are named as in mouse. Coverage ceases 1 residue before the CDR3 finishes, and the germline J gene fills in the end. The chain has TRBV26 and TRBJ2-3, with D perhaps being TRBD1 or TRBD2 (5 bases each). Germline-derived CDR1 and CDR2 are KGHPV and FQNQEV (reference sequence). Trimming removed 4 bases at V and 0 bases at J, with 8 bases between. The CDR3 runs to 14 residues. CDR3 bases read: TGTGCCAGCAGTCCGGGGCCTAGTGCAGAAACGCTGTAT. It specifies CASSPGPSAETLY. The entire CDR3 protein is CASSPGPSAETLYF.

On this clone: Gene names and germline match the mouse. With the read ending 1 residue before the CDR3 end, the germline J gene is used to fill in that end. The chain joins TRBV15 to TRBJ2-7; D uncertain. The CDR3 extends over 12 amino acids. Germline assignment: CDR1 SGHND and CDR2 FRSKSL. The V end was cut by 1 base, the J end by 4 bases, with 5 bases between. The CDR3 here is CASSLEGYEQYF. The part of the CDR3 DNA that was read is TGTGCCAGCAGTTTAGAGGGTTATGAACAGTAC.

This clone was picked up one time. Gene labels here are mouse ones. The sequenced fragment ends 1 residue before the CDR3 boundary, so the rest is inferred from the germline J gene. This rearrangement joins TRBV26 to TRBJ1-2, with TRBD1 matching 7 bases. The CDR3 loop spans 14 amino acids. Trimming cost V 5 bases and J 1 base; bases outside gene matches: 4. Per germline, CDR1 KGHPV and CDR2 FQNQEV (reference sequence). Incomplete CDR3 DNA: TGTGCCAGCAGTTCCCAGGGGGGAAACTCCGACTACACC. This gives the protein CASSSQGGNSDYT. Given in full, the CDR3 is CASSSQGGNSDYTF.

Note on this clone: Any gene name here is a mouse gene name. Sequencing ends 1 residue short of the CDR3 end; the germline J gene provides the rest. The chain carries TRBV24 and TRBJ1-3; TRBD1 aligns across 7 bases. Trimming removed 3 bases from V and 0 bases from J; junction bases left unmatched: 8. Germline values: CDR1 KGHTA, CDR2 FRNEEI. The CDR3 sequence is 17 residues long. CDR3 DNA (partial): TGTGCCAGCAGTCTAGGCAGGGGGTTTAATTCTGGAAATACGCTCTAT. Translating it yields CASSLGRGFNSGNTLY. The CDR3 in full is CASSLGRGFNSGNTLYF.

Note on this clone: Mouse gene names and germline throughout. The read halts 1 residue ahead of the CDR3 end, with the missing end drawn from the germline J gene. V gene TRBV31 combines with J gene TRBJ2-4; 12 bases fit TRBD2. Trimming took 0 bases from V and 2 from J; bases not matched to a gene: 3. The germline CDR1 and CDR2 sequences are GKSSPN and SITVG. The CDR3 length is 16 residues. The CDR3 DNA, read in part, is TGTGCCTGGAGTCTAGGGACTGGGGGGATTCAAAACACCTTGTAC. Translating gives CAWSLGTGGIQNTLY. From start to end, the CDR3 is CAWSLGTGGIQNTLYF.

Concerning this clone itself: The gene symbols are mouse symbols. The read stops 1 residue short of the end of the CDR3; the missing end is completed from the germline J gene. The chain has TRBV26 and TRBJ1-2; unclear D gene. Germline CDR1 KGHPV, CDR2 FQNQEV (reference sequence). The V end lost 0 bases, the J end lost 2 bases, and 4 bases lay between the germline ends. This CDR3 region has 13 residues. CDR3 bases read: TGTGCCAGCAGTCTGTCAGGGAACTCCGACTACACC. It encodes CASSLSGNSDYT. The complete CDR3 sequence is CASSLSGNSDYTF.

In the case of this clone: Gene names are the mouse ones. The CDR3 is cut off 1 residue early in the read; its end comes from the germline J gene. The same CDR3 arises from other DNA sequences in this sample as well. The chain couples TRBV2 to TRBJ2-7; D might be TRBD2 (7 bases). Trimming took off 0 bases at V and 7 bases at J, with 19 bases between the two ends. This CDR3 has 16 residues. Looked up from germline, CDR1 is LGHNA and CDR2 is YSYQKL. CDR3 DNA (partial): TGTGCCAGCAGCCAAGATCCGGGACTAGGGGGGCGGGAACAGTAC. Translating gives CASSQDPGLGGREQY. The CDR3 as a whole reads CASSQDPGLGGREQYF.

For this clone: Germline and genes: mouse. CDR3 DNA (partial): TGTGCCAGCAGCCGGACAGGGGCTTCCAACGAAAGATTATTT. Amino acid sequence: CASSRTGASNERLF. The whole CDR3 region reads CASSRTGASNERLFF. This chain uses TRBV26 with TRBJ1-4; 9 nucleotides line up with TRBD1. The sequenced fragment ends 1 residue before the CDR3 boundary, so the rest is inferred from the germline J gene. This CDR3 spans 15 amino acids. The junction had 3 bases not matched to a gene; V was cut back by 6 bases and J by 1 base. Germline CDR1 and CDR2: KGHPV and FQNQEV (reference sequence).

Notes on this clone: Mouse gene names apply. The CDR3 goes on 1 residue after the read ends, and that part is filled in from the germline J gene. The V and J genes are TRBV23 and TRBJ2-4; the listed D gene, TRBD2, was not tested against the DNA. This CDR3 region has 14 residues. CDR1 KGHTA and CDR2 FQNQQP come from the germline V gene. The DNA read from the CDR3 is TGCTCCAGCAGTCGACTGGGGGGTCAAAACACCTTGTAC. Translation: CSSSRLGGQNTLY. The whole CDR3 region reads CSSSRLGGQNTLYF.

This clone came up a few times. Germline and genes here are mouse. The CDR3 is cut off 1 residue early in the read; its end comes from the germline J gene. The V and J genes are TRBV26 and TRBJ2-5; unclear D gene. V was shortened by 6 bases and J by 4 bases, with 8 bases between the two germline ends. This CDR3 spans 12 amino acids. The germline V gene encodes CDR1 KGHPV and CDR2 FQNQEV (reference sequence). CDR3 protein: CASSPTKDTQYF. The CDR3 DNA, read in part, is TGTGCCAGCAGCCCGACAAAAGACACCCAGTAC.

As for this clone: Genes and germline come from the mouse. The sequenced fragment ends 1 residue before the CDR3 boundary, so the rest is inferred from the germline J gene. This chain joins TRBV12-2 and TRBJ1-4, with 7 bases aligning to TRBD1. Unmatched junction bases numbered 4, after V lost 4 bases and J lost 3 bases. This CDR3 comprises 14 residues. Germline CDR1 SGHLS, CDR2 HYDKME. The chain's CDR3 is CASSRQGTNERLFF. The sequenced CDR3 bases are TGTGCCAGCTCGAGACAGGGAACCAACGAAAGATTATTT.

In its sample, this clone ranks as large. Mouse gene names apply. With the read ending 1 residue before the CDR3 end, the germline J gene is used to fill in that end. The V and J genes are TRBV12-2 and TRBJ1-3; perhaps TRBD1 as D (6 bases). This CDR3 is built from 15 residues. Germline loops: CDR1 SGHLS, CDR2 HYDKME. Deletions cut 0 bases from V and 0 bases from J, with 8 bases between. This chain's CDR3 is CASSLGTISGNTLYF. CDR3 bases read: TGTGCCAGCTCTCTCGGGACAATTTCTGGAAATACGCTCTAT.